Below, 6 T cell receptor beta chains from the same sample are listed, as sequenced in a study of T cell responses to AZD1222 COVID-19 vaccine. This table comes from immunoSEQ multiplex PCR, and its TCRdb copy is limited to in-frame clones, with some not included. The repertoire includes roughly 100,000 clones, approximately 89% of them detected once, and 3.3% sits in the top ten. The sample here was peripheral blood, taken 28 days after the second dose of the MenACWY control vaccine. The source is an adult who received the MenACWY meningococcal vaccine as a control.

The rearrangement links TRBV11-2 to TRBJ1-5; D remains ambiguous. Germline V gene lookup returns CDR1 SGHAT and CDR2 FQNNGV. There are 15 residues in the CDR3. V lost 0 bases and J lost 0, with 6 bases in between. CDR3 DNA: TGTGCCAGCAGCTTAGACGGATTTAGCAATCAGCCCCAGCATTTT. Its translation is CASSLDGFSNQPQHF.

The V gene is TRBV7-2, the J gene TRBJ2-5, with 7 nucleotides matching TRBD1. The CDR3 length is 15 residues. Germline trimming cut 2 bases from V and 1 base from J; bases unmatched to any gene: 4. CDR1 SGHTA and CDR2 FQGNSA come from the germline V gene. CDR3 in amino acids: CASSLMGQSQETQYF. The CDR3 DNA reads TGTGCCAGCAGCTTAATGGGACAGAGCCAAGAGACCCAGTACTTC.

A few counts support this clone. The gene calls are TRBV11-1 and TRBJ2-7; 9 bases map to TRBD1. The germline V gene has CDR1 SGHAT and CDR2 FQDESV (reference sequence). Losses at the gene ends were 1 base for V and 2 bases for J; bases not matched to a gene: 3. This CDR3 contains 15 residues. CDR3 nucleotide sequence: TGTGCCAGCAGCTTAGTGGGACAGGGTGCCTACGAGCAGTACTTC. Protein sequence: CASSLVGQGAYEQYF.

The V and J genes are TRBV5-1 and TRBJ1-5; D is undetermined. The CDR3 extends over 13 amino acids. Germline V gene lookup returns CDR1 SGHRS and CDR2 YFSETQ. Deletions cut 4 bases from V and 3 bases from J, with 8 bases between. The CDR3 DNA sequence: TGCGCCAGCAGCCCCGGACCCAATCAGCCCCAGCATTTT. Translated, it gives CASSPGPNQPQHF.

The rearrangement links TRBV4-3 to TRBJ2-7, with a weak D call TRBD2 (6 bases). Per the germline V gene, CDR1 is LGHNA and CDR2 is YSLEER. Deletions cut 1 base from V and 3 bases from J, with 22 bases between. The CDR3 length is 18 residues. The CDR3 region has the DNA TGCGCCAGCAGCCAAGCGGGCACCGGCGGGGAAAGGGACTACGAGCAGTACTTC. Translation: CASSQAGTGGERDYEQYF.

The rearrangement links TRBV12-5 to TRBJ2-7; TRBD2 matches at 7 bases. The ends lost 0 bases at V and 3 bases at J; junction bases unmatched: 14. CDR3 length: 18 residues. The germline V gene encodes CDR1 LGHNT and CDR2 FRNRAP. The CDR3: CASGLVRQRGLPIYEQYF. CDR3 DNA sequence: TGTGCTAGTGGTTTGGTACGTCAGCGGGGCCTACCAATCTACGAGCAGTACTTC.